This T cell receptor (beta chain) was identified in a study of blood T cells in healthy people across ages. On the study more broadly: For every two T cells, template switching captured about one barcoded beta molecule. Study-wide points: Age advanced and TCR beta diversity per million T cells fell, roughly linearly. Estimates of diversity drawn from one million T cells were considered underestimates.

There were at least 6 micrograms of total RNA extracted from every sample. The second PCR ran roughly 6 to 11 cycles with a sample-barcoded 5' primer and J-beta primers. TCRdb re-called the 5' RACE reads with MiXCR, one entry per CDR3 protein. In the table there are around 620,000 distinct CDR3 sequences, 25% to 30% of which are singletons. The CDR3 is made up of 14 amino acids. Germline CDR1 reads SGHTA; CDR2 reads FQGNSA. V shed 2 bases, J shed 7 bases, and the junction held 3 bases outside the gene matches. About this clonotype itself: Its cognate antigen is unknown.

This sequence joins TRBV7-2 and TRBJ2-1, with TRBD2 matching 9 bases. The sequencing input was blood. The source of this sequence is a woman between 65 and 79 years old in good health. The CDR3 loop is CASSLLRGGNEQFF. The CDR3 DNA sequence: TGTGCCAGCAGCTTACTGCGGGGGGGAAATGAGCAGTTCTTC.